The 26 T cell receptor beta chains reported below all come from one sample, sequenced in a study of human T cells and chemical hapten exposure. Time point of the sample: patch test 1, 2 weeks after DPC sensitization. Documented treatment: therapeutic diphenylcyclopropenone sensitization with weekly scalp DPC. In TCRdb, the RACE reads were re-called with MiXCR into one record per CDR3 protein. The table records about 380,000 distinct CDR3 sequences, more than 4.5% of them present only once. The sample in question was whole blood, obtained in connection with sensitization to the hapten diphenylcyclopropenone (DPC). Source of these receptors: a woman between 45 and 60 years old with alopecia areata. Some clones in this sample may be carry-over from other donors' samples.

The chain recombines TRBV6-5 with TRBJ1-4, with TRBD1 identical over 7 bases. The CDR3 sequence is 17 residues long. V gave up 4 bases and J gave up 6 bases; unmatched junction bases: 14. Germline V gene lookup returns CDR1 MNHEY and CDR2 SVGAGI. The CDR3 here is CASSSGPQGVSHEKLFF. CDR3 in DNA: TGTGCCAGCAGTTCGGGCCCTCAGGGGGTCAGCCATGAAAAACTGTTTTTT.

This clonotype occurred a few times. The CDR3 loop is CASSVTGDRERGDYGYTF. The CDR3 coding sequence is TGTGCCAGCAGCGTAACCGGAGACAGGGAGCGGGGGGACTATGGCTACACCTTC. The chain carries TRBV9 and TRBJ1-2; 7 bases line up with TRBD1. CDR3 size: 18 residues. Germline CDR1 SGDLS, CDR2 YYNGEE. V lost 1 base to trimming and J lost 3 bases; unmatched junction nucleotides: 15. The variable domain in full, with the rest retrieved from reference TRBV9 and TRBJ1-2, is DSGVTQTPKHLITATGQRVTLRCSPRSGDLSVYWYQQSLDQGLQFLIQYYNGEERAKGNILERFSAQQFPDLHSELNLSSLELGDSALYFCASSVTGDRERGDYGYTFGSGTRLTVV.

Ten or more counts support this clonotype. The V and J genes are TRBV5-1 and TRBJ1-1; unclear D gene. Deletions cut 0 bases from V and 1 base from J, with 7 bases between. Germline CDR1 and CDR2: SGHRS and YFSETQ. This CDR3 contains 14 residues. The DNA for the CDR3 is TGCGCCAGCAGCTTGGATGGGTCGAACACTGAAGCTTTCTTT. Translation: CASSLDGSNTEAFF.

This clonotype was counted between two and nine times. The chain combines TRBV29-1 with TRBJ2-1; 8 bases map to TRBD1. The CDR3 runs 14 residues. The trim removed 6 bases at V and 7 bases at J, leaving 11 bases unmatched. Germline V gene data show CDR1 as SQVTM and CDR2 as ANQGSEA. CDR3 residues: CSVGGQGERNEQFF. DNA of the CDR3: TGCAGCGTCGGAGGACAGGGTGAAAGGAATGAGCAGTTCTTC.

This clonotype was seen a few times. The CDR3, as DNA: TGCGCCAGCGGAACTAGCGGACAAGAGACCCAGTACTTC. Translated: CASGTSGQETQYF. This rearrangement joins TRBV5-1 to TRBJ2-5; the match to TRBD2 covers 8 bases. Germline lookup yields CDR1 SGHRS and CDR2 YFSETQ. With V trimmed by 7 bases and J by 2 bases, 4 bases remained unmatched. This CDR3 has 13 amino acids.

This clonotype was recorded many times. The rearrangement links TRBV4-2 to TRBJ2-1; D not resolved. Germline CDR1 and CDR2: LGHNA and YNFKEQ. The CDR3 extends over 17 amino acids. Deletions cut 0 bases from V and 0 bases from J, with 12 bases between. In nucleotides, the CDR3 is TGTGCCAGCAGCCAAGATCTATTGGTCAGCTCCTACAATGAGCAGTTCTTC. Translated: CASSQDLLVSSYNEQFF.

This clonotype was seen more than once but under ten times. The chain uses TRBV6-6 and TRBJ1-2; a weak D match, TRBD1 (6 bases). V was shortened by 5 bases and J by 5 bases, with 9 bases between the two germline ends. Germline CDR1 and CDR2: MNHNY and SVGAGI (reference sequence). The length of the CDR3 is 12 residues. CDR3: CASSTGTYGYTF. CDR3 DNA: TGTGCCAGCAGTACCGGGACATATGGCTACACCTTC.

This clonotype came up many times. The chain employs TRBV3-1 and TRBJ1-2, with D uncertain. This CDR3 spans 14 amino acids. In germline, CDR1 is LGHDT, CDR2 YNNKEL (reference sequence). The V gene lost 4 bases and the J gene lost 0 bases, with 9 bases spanning the gap. CDR3 loop: CASSRTGTNYGYTF. In DNA form, the CDR3 reads TGTGCCAGCAGCCGGACCGGGACTAACTATGGCTACACCTTC.

This clonotype was counted between two and nine times. The chain uses TRBV7-7 and TRBJ2-5; TRBD1 or TRBD2 may be the D gene (5 bases each). This CDR3 spans 13 amino acids. V lost 5 bases and J lost 5, with 12 bases in between. Germline-derived CDR1 and CDR2 are SSHAT and FNYEAQ (reference sequence). The CDR3 DNA follows: TGTGCCAGCAGCCCCGACTGGGGGGAGACCCAGTACTTC. Its translation is CASSPDWGETQYF.

This clonotype was seen at least ten times. The V gene is TRBV29-1, the J gene TRBJ2-5, with D possibly matching TRBD2 (5 bases). The CDR3 has 12 residues. V lost 7 bases to trimming and J lost 1 base, with 10 bases between them. The germline V gene encodes CDR1 SQVTM and CDR2 ANQGSEA. CDR3 loop: CSAGTGQETQYF. The CDR3 DNA is TGCAGCGCGGGAACCGGCCAAGAGACCCAGTACTTC.

This clonotype came up a few times. The chain joins TRBV7-8 to TRBJ2-5; 9 bases match TRBD1. Germline trimming cut 5 bases from V and 5 bases from J; bases unmatched to any gene: 9. Germline V gene data show CDR1 as SGHVS and CDR2 as FQNEAQ. This CDR3 comprises 15 residues. The DNA for the CDR3 is TGTGCCAGCAGCCAGCCGGGACAGGGAGCGGAGACCCAGTACTTC. Translated, it gives CASSQPGQGAETQYF.

This clonotype was detected many times. The chain couples TRBV15 to TRBJ2-5; 7 bases map to TRBD1. Per germline, CDR1 LNHNV and CDR2 YYDKDF (reference sequence). Trimming removed 8 bases from V and 2 bases from J; junction bases left unmatched: 2. CDR3 length: 12 amino acids. The CDR3 here is CATGTVQETQYF. The CDR3 DNA sequence: TGTGCCACCGGGACAGTTCAAGAGACCCAGTACTTC. The variable domain in full, completed from reference TRBV15 and TRBJ2-5, reads DAMVIQNPRYQVTQFGKPVTLSCSQTLNHNVMYWYQQKSSQAPKLLFHYYDKDFNNEADTPDNFQSRRPNTSFCFLDIRSPGLGDTAMYLCATGTVQETQYFGPGTRLLVL.

This clonotype was seen repeatedly, ten times or more. CDR3 residues: CASSQATGEYEQYF. Written as DNA, the CDR3 is TGCGCCAGCAGCCAGGCGACAGGGGAATACGAGCAGTACTTC. The gene calls are TRBV4-1 and TRBJ2-7; 8 positions agree with TRBD1. The V segment lost 3 bases and the J segment 4 bases; nucleotides outside the gene matches: 5. The CDR3 runs to 14 residues. Germline V gene sequence: CDR1 MGHRA, CDR2 YSYEKL.

This clonotype was seen many times. V and J are TRBV29-1 and TRBJ2-1, with 7 positions matching TRBD1. CDR3 length: 13 residues. CDR1 and CDR2 (germline): SQVTM, ANQGSEA. V lost 0 bases and J lost 7; bases outside the gene matches: 3. The DNA of the CDR3 is TGCAGCGTTGAAGAGGGACAGAAGAATGAGCAGTTCTTC. It translates to CSVEEGQKNEQFF.

This clonotype has ten or more counts. The chain couples TRBV4-1 to TRBJ1-5; no reliable D call. This CDR3 contains 14 residues. CDR1 and CDR2 (germline): MGHRA, YSYEKL. V dropped 3 bases and J dropped 10 bases, with 16 bases sitting between them. CDR3 in amino acids: CASSQLGLTSPQHF. CDR3 nucleotide sequence: TGCGCCAGCAGCCAGCTTGGACTGACTTCCCCCCAGCATTTT.

This clonotype showed up just a few times. The V call is TRBV4-1, the J call TRBJ2-3; the D is unclear. From germline, CDR1 is MGHRA and CDR2 YSYEKL. The CDR3 consists of 16 residues. The V end was cut by 0 bases, the J end by 0 bases, with 10 bases between. The CDR3 nucleotides read TGCGCCAGCAGCCAAGAGAGAAGGGCTAGCACAGATACGCAGTATTTT. Residues: CASSQERRASTDTQYF.

This clonotype has a count of ten or more. V usage is TRBV9 and J usage is TRBJ2-2, with D maybe TRBD2 (5 bases). Trimming removed 2 bases at V and 1 base at J, with 12 bases between. Germline CDR1 SGDLS, CDR2 YYNGEE. This CDR3 has 16 amino acids. The CDR3 reads CASSVLAGGNTGELFF. The CDR3 DNA reads as TGTGCCAGCAGCGTGTTGGCCGGAGGGAACACCGGGGAGCTGTTTTTT.

About this clonotype: A read error may be the cause here, since a much bigger clone is one base away. The gene calls are TRBV11-2 and TRBJ1-1; perhaps TRBD1 as D (5 bases). CDR3 size: 15 residues. Trimming stripped 6 bases from V and 9 bases from J, with 23 bases between. Germline V lookup: CDR1 SGHAT, CDR2 FQNNGV. Here the CDR3 DNA reads TGTGCCAGCAGATCTCCGGGGCGGGACTACTTAAAAGCTTTCTTT. This translates into CASRSPGRDYLKAFF.

This chain links TRBV5-5 with TRBJ2-3; TRBD1 matches at 7 bases. The CDR3 contains 15 residues. Trimming at V came to 3 bases and at J to 2 bases, leaving 6 bases not matched to a gene. CDR1 is SGHKS and CDR2 is YYEKEE in the germline V gene (reference sequence). CDR3 in DNA: TGTGCCAGCAGCTCTGACAGGGTTCTCACAGATACGCAGTATTTT. Translation: CASSSDRVLTDTQYF.

The V and J genes are TRBV7-9 and TRBJ1-4; weak D call: TRBD1 (5 bases). The germline V gene encodes CDR1 SEHNR and CDR2 FQNEAQ (reference sequence). The V end was cut by 5 bases, the J end by 5 bases, with 18 bases between. The CDR3 contains 16 residues. CDR3 amino acids: CASSLLSGTGNEKLFF. CDR3 in DNA: TGTGCCAGCAGCCTCCTTTCGGGGACGGGAAATGAAAAACTGTTTTTT. The whole variable domain, filled in from reference TRBV7-9 and TRBJ1-4, reads DTGVSQNPRHKITKRGQNVTFRCDPISEHNRLYWYRQTLGQGPEFLTYFQNEAQLEKSRLLSDRFSAERPKGSFSTLEIQRTEQGDSAMYLCASSLLSGTGNEKLFFGSGTQLSVL.

A note on this clonotype: This may arise from a read error, as a much more abundant clone is one base away. The rearrangement uses TRBV29-1 and TRBJ2-5; D possibly corresponds to TRBD2 (6 bases). Germline loops: CDR1 SQVTM, CDR2 ANQGSEA. Trimming stripped 5 bases from V and 6 bases from J, with 19 bases between. The CDR3 sequence is 14 residues long. CDR3 in amino acids: CSVSQQMGGQTQYF. CDR3 DNA sequence: TGCAGCGTTTCCCAACAGATGGGGGGACAGACCCAGTACTTC.

This clonotype has a count of ten or more. This chain connects TRBV27 to TRBJ2-7, with a weak D call TRBD1 (6 bases). This CDR3 is 13 amino acids long. Germline V CDR1 and CDR2: MNHEY, SMNVEV (reference sequence). Trimming removed 3 bases at V and 2 bases at J, with 8 bases between. CDR3 loop: CASSFQGTYEQYF. The CDR3 DNA is TGTGCCAGCAGTTTCCAGGGGACCTACGAGCAGTACTTC.

At least ten counts were recorded for this clonotype. This rearrangement joins TRBV6-2 or TRBV6-3 to TRBJ2-3; 7 positions match TRBD2. The CDR3 length is 14 residues. V shed 5 bases and J 3 bases; nucleotides not matched to a gene: 5. Germline CDR1 MNHEY, CDR2 SVGEGT. The CDR3 protein is CASSLAAMTDTQYF. The DNA for the CDR3 is TGTGCCAGCAGTCTAGCGGCAATGACAGATACGCAGTATTTT.

This clonotype was observed many times. The CDR3 nucleotides are TGTGCCAGCAGTTTTAATCCTAGCGGGAGAGTTGAGCAGTTCTTC. This encodes CASSFNPSGRVEQFF. The chain has TRBV12-3 or TRBV12-4 and TRBJ2-1, with 10 bases fitting TRBD2. The CDR3 consists of 15 residues. J gave up 9 bases and V 3 bases, and 8 bases lay outside the gene matches.

In its sample, this clonotype was seen many times. This chain uses TRBV6-1 with TRBJ1-1; 9 bases are a match to TRBD1. Unmatched junction bases numbered 6, after V lost 5 bases and J lost 2 bases. Germline loops: CDR1 MNHNS, CDR2 SASEGT. This CDR3 spans 15 amino acids. For the CDR3, the DNA is TGTGCCAGCAGTCCCAGGGGACAGGGAAACACTGAAGCTTTCTTT. This gives the protein CASSPRGQGNTEAFF.

This clonotype was detected ten times or more. The J gene is TRBJ2-4, the V gene TRBV3-1, with 8 positions matching TRBD1. Germline trimming cut 4 bases from V and 10 bases from J; bases unmatched to any gene: 12. CDR1 is LGHDT, CDR2 YNNKEL, per germline (reference sequence). This CDR3 is built from 15 residues. CDR3 region: CASSPQGEVAEIQYF. The DNA for the CDR3 is TGTGCCAGCAGCCCACAGGGGGAGGTTGCTGAAATTCAGTACTTC.